These T cell receptor beta chains were read from a single sample in a study of blood T cell repertoires in COVID-19. The data were produced by immunoSEQ multiplex PCR, yet TCRdb's version contains in-frame clones alone and is incomplete. The data show around 160,000 clones, around 81% seen once. Input material: peripheral blood. Receptors were obtained from a man between 60 and 70 years old with active or convalescent COVID-19. Both conserved end residues are part of each CDR3. The D gene is left open where the match is weak. The size entry is marked missing in some rows and otherwise reads once, few, many or a size class.

>TRBV6-6|TRBJ1-3|NA|NA
TGTGCCAGCAGTCGCGTGGGTGGGGTAGGGAGAGGAAACACCATATATTTT
CASSRVGGVGRGNTIYF
>TRBV11-3|TRBJ2-2|few|NA
TGTGCCAGCAGCTTTATGAGTGTCACCGGGGAGCTGTTTTTT
CASSFMSVTGELFF
>TRBV15|TRBJ1-6|NA|TRBD1
TGTGCCACCAGCAGAGAGGGACAGGGGGTTTCACCCCTCCACTTT
CATSREGQGVSPLHF
>TRBV6-5|TRBJ2-3|NA|NA
TGTGCCAGCAGACTTACAGGGATTGGCACAGATACGCAGTATTTT
CASRLTGIGTDTQYF
>TRBV9|TRBJ2-2|once|TRBD1
TGTGCCAGCAGCCCCCGACAGGGGGTTAGCGGGGAGCTGTTTTTT
CASSPRQGVSGELFF
>TRBV7-9|TRBJ2-7|NA|NA
TGTGCCAGCAGCTTAGACAGGTTTCAGCAGTACTTC
CASSLDRFQQYF
>TRBV28|TRBJ1-2|NA|NA
TGTGCCAGCACCAGGGCCTATGGCTACACCTTC
CASTRAYGYTF
>TRBV7-9|TRBJ1-4|once|NA
TGTGCCAGCAGCCCCGGACTGACTAATGAAAAACTGTTTTTT
CASSPGLTNEKLFF
>TRBV10-2|TRBJ2-7|NA|TRBD2
TGCGCCAGCTGGACTAGCGCAGGCGAGCAGTACTTC
CASWTSAGEQYF
>TRBV4-1|TRBJ2-7|NA|NA
TGCGCCAGCAGCCCATTGGGCTACTCCTACGAGCAGTACTTC
CASSPLGYSYEQYF
>TRBV24-1|TRBJ2-1|NA|TRBD1
TGTGCCACCAGTCGCTCAGGGGGCTCCTACAATGAGCAGTTCTTC
CATSRSGGSYNEQFF
>TRBV6-5|TRBJ1-3|NA|TRBD1
TGTGCCAGCAGCCGCCAGGGGGCGGCTGGAAACACCATATATTTT
CASSRQGAAGNTIYF
>TRBV5-1|TRBJ1-1|NA|NA
TGCGCCAGCAGCTTCAGGGGTGTCGCTGAAGCTTTCTTT
CASSFRGVAEAFF
>TRBV3-1/TRBV3-2|TRBJ1-1|few|NA
TGTGCCAGCATTCAAGGAAGCCAGGGGGAAGCTTTCTTT
CASIQGSQGEAFF
>TRBV16|TRBJ1-5|NA|NA
TGTGCCAGCAGCCAATCGAACAACAATCAGCCCCAGCATTTT
CASSQSNNNQPQHF
>TRBV7-2|TRBJ2-7|NA|NA
TGTGCCAGCAGCACCGCCGGGTCTAGCGTCTACGAGCAGTACTTC
CASSTAGSSVYEQYF
>TRBV7-6|TRBJ1-2|NA|NA
TGTGCCAGCAGCTTAAGGGGAGGCTACACCTTC
CASSLRGGYTF
>TRBV5-1|TRBJ2-5|NA|TRBD1
TGCGCCAGCAGCCGGGACAGCGCACAAGAGACCCAGTACTTC
CASSRDSAQETQYF
>TRBV10-1|TRBJ1-2|NA|TRBD1
TGCGCCAGCAGCAATTCGGGACAGCCCTATGGCTACACCTTC
CASSNSGQPYGYTF
>TRBV11-3|TRBJ2-1|NA|TRBD2
TGTGCCAGCAGCTTAGAAGCGGGGGGGCCCTACAATGAGCAGTTCTTC
CASSLEAGGPYNEQFF
>TRBV28|TRBJ1-2|NA|TRBD1
TGTGCCAGCCGAGGACAGGGAAGATATGGCTACACCTTC
CASRGQGRYGYTF
>TRBV4-2|TRBJ2-1|NA|NA
TGTGCCAGCGGGAGCCCAGCATATGATGAGCAGTTCTTC
CASGSPAYDEQFF
>TRBV6-5|TRBJ1-2|NA|NA
TGTGCCAGCATTACAGGGCCTCGGAACTATGGCTACACCTTC
CASITGPRNYGYTF
>TRBV5-6|TRBJ2-5|NA|NA
TGTGCCAGCAGCCGACTTCCTCTCCAAGAGACCCAGTACTTC
CASSRLPLQETQYF